These T cell receptor beta chains were read from a single sample in a study of blood T cell repertoires in COVID-19. This table comes from immunoSEQ multiplex PCR, and its TCRdb copy is limited to in-frame clones, with some not included. Here the sample spans some 150,000 clones, roughly three quarters being singletons. Sequences were obtained from peripheral blood. These TCRs come from a man in his 60s with acute or convalescent COVID-19. CDR3s include the opening cysteine and the closing phenylalanine or tryptophan. Fields, in order: D gene, J gene, clone size, V gene, CDR3 length, CDR3 protein, CDR3 DNA. D genes are given only for firm matches. Not all rows give a size; the values are once, few, many and, for expanded clones, a class.

TRBD2,TRBJ2-7,.,TRBV7-6,15,CASSVEAGGRNEQYF,TGTGCCAGCAGCGTTGAAGCGGGAGGGCGCAACGAGCAGTACTTC
TRBD1,TRBJ2-1,.,TRBV5-1,17,CASSLGPTGGAVNEQFF,TGCGCCAGCAGCTTGGGACCCACAGGGGGCGCGGTCAATGAGCAGTTCTTC
TRBD1,TRBJ1-1,.,TRBV2,13,CASAGTGNPEAFF,TGTGCCAGCGCCGGGACAGGGAATCCTGAAGCTTTCTTT
.,TRBJ2-7,.,TRBV9,14,CASSPGGRGDEQYF,TGTGCCAGCAGCCCAGGCGGACGGGGAGACGAGCAGTACTTC
TRBD2,TRBJ2-5,.,TRBV5-1,16,CASSPGTSGARETQYF,TGCGCCAGCAGTCCCGGGACTAGCGGTGCGAGGGAGACCCAGTACTTC
.,TRBJ2-7,.,TRBV3-1/TRBV3-2,14,CASSQDWRTYEQYF,TGTGCCAGCAGCCAAGATTGGAGGACCTACGAGCAGTACTTC
.,TRBJ1-1,.,TRBV3-1/TRBV3-2,16,CASSQGLGQLNTEAFF,TGTGCCAGCAGCCAGGGGCTAGGACAGTTGAACACTGAAGCTTTCTTT
TRBD2,TRBJ2-7,.,TRBV7-2,15,CASSPTSGRSYEQYF,TGTGCCAGCAGCCCGACTAGCGGGAGATCCTACGAGCAGTACTTC
TRBD1,TRBJ2-5,.,TRBV27,16,CASSSRPRTGTETQYF,TGTGCCAGCAGTTCACGACCCCGGACAGGGACAGAGACCCAGTACTTC
.,TRBJ2-3,.,TRBV6-6,15,CASRNWGRRADTQYF,TGTGCCAGCCGAAACTGGGGGAGGCGTGCAGATACGCAGTATTTT
TRBD2,TRBJ2-5,.,TRBV5-1,17,CASSRGGVGLAEETQYF,TGCGCCAGCAGCCGGGGAGGGGTTGGGCTAGCTGAGGAGACCCAGTACTTC
.,TRBJ1-1,.,TRBV20-1,14,CSASDRRGGTEAFF,TGCAGTGCTAGTGATAGGAGGGGTGGCACTGAAGCTTTCTTT
TRBD2,TRBJ2-1,few,TRBV25-1,16,CASSFLAGGPGNEQFF,TGTGCCAGCAGTTTCCTAGCGGGAGGTCCGGGTAATGAGCAGTTCTTC